This T cell receptor (beta chain) was obtained from a study of CD8 T cells in Susac syndrome. Roughly 0.45 to 1 ug RNA was reverse transcribed with random hexamers. Multiplex PCR with immunoSEQ amplified the TCR beta CDR3 across 54 Vbeta and 13 Jbeta. Using its own MiXCR run on the immunoSEQ multiplex PCR reads, TCRdb lists one record per CDR3 protein. The table has around 160,000 distinct CDR3 sequences, roughly 95% seen once; the top ten hold more than 0.11%. The CDR3 is made up of 12 amino acids. Germline CDR1 is ENHRY and CDR2 is SYGVKD. V was trimmed by 2 bases and J by 2 bases, leaving 4 bases between them. Age- and sex-matched healthy donors served as the control group.

Sequencing used CD4+ T cells from PBMCs. The V gene is TRBV10-3, the J gene TRBJ2-7; no definite D call. This TCR came from a human donor in good health. The CDR3 DNA sequence: TGTGCCATCAGTGAGGGCACCTACGAGCAGTACTTC. Its translation: CAISEGTYEQYF.